This is a list of T cell receptor beta chains from one sample in a study of identical twins. TCRdb redid the calling of the 5' RACE reads with MiXCR, one entry per CDR3 protein. In the table there are 700,000 or so distinct CDR3 sequences, about 20% of which are singletons. Another study also made use of these data, one on T cells expressing NK-cell markers.

The sequenced sample consisted of PBMCs. These TCRs come from a woman aged 18-35 years in good health. Each CDR3 is given with its conserved first and last residue. A D gene is named only where the DNA matches it firmly. Only some rows state a clone size, as once, few, many or a class for expanded clones.

v_gene	d_gene	abundance	j_gene	CDR3nt	CDR3aa
TRBV2	.	.	TRBJ2-5	TGTGCCAGCAGGGGGACTTGGCTACAAGAGACCCAGTACTTC	CASRGTWLQETQYF
TRBV5-1	.	few	TRBJ2-1	TGCGCCAGCAGCTTGGCCGTTGGGGGGCGTTACAATGAGCAGTTCTTC	CASSLAVGGRYNEQFF
TRBV20-1	TRBD2	few	TRBJ2-7	TGCAGTGCTAGAGATGGGGGACTAGCGTACCACTACGAGCAGTACTTC	CSARDGGLAYHYEQYF
TRBV7-2	.	few	TRBJ2-4	TGTGCCAGCAGCTTATCCGTCGGGGGAGGAAACATTCAGTACTTC	CASSLSVGGGNIQYF
TRBV20-1	TRBD1	few	TRBJ2-1	TGCAGTGCTAGACCAAGACAGGGAGTTAATGAGCAGTTCTTC	CSARPRQGVNEQFF
TRBV7-2	.	few	TRBJ1-2	TGTGCCAGCAGCTTAAGTATCAGGGCTGGCTACACCTTC	CASSLSIRAGYTF
TRBV5-1	.	few	TRBJ2-1	TGCGCCAGCAGCTTGGGCGAGACATACAATGAGCAGTTCTTC	CASSLGETYNEQFF
TRBV4-3	.	.	TRBJ2-6	TGCGCCAGCAGCCAATCAGGGATAAGAGGGTCTGGGGCCAACGTCCTGACTTTC	CASSQSGIRGSGANVLTF
TRBV7-2	.	.	TRBJ2-7	TGTGCCAGCAGCTCCGGACCAAACTACGAGCAGTACTTC	CASSSGPNYEQYF
TRBV7-9	.	.	TRBJ1-4	TGTGCCAGCAGCTTATCGAGAAGTACAACTAATGAAAAACTGTTTTTT	CASSLSRSTTNEKLFF
TRBV2	.	many	TRBJ2-7	TGTGCCAGCAGTGAAGGGGGGACCTACGAGCAGTACTTC	CASSEGGTYEQYF
TRBV25-1	.	few	TRBJ1-5	TGTGCCAGCAGTGATGGTGCCGGGGGTCAGCCCCAGCATTTT	CASSDGAGGQPQHF
TRBV10-3	TRBD1	many	TRBJ2-1	TGTGCCATCAGAGGTGACAGGGCCACCTACAATGAGCAGTTCTTC	CAIRGDRATYNEQFF
TRBV5-6	.	many	TRBJ2-5	TGTGCCAGCAGCTTGGGATTCCAAGAGACCCAGTACTTC	CASSLGFQETQYF
TRBV20-1	TRBD2	many	TRBJ2-7	TGCAGTGCCCGACTAGCGGGAGCCCCCTGGCAGTACTTC	CSARLAGAPWQYF
TRBV28	TRBD2	.	TRBJ2-1	TGTGCCAGCAGTACACTAGCGGGGGGCCCCTCCTACAATGAGCAGTTCTTC	CASSTLAGGPSYNEQFF
TRBV20-1	.	few	TRBJ2-5	TGCAGTGCTAACCAACAGAGAATTGAGACCCAGTACTTC	CSANQQRIETQYF
TRBV5-1	.	.	TRBJ2-7	TGCGCCAGCCAACCGGGAGCAGGTCCTTACGAGCAGTACTTC	CASQPGAGPYEQYF
TRBV10-3	TRBD1	.	TRBJ1-1	TGTGCCGTCCGGGACAGGGGCGATATGAACACTGAAGCTTTCTTT	CAVRDRGDMNTEAFF
TRBV27	.	few	TRBJ1-2	TGTGCCAGCAGTTACGGACGGGGGAATGGCTACACCTTC	CASSYGRGNGYTF
TRBV20-1	TRBD2	few	TRBJ2-7	TGCAGTGCTATCGGGGCGGGGGTAAATATTGGCGAGCAGTACTTC	CSAIGAGVNIGEQYF
TRBV5-1	.	many	TRBJ2-3	TGCGCCAGCAGCGCGACTAGGGGTATCACAGATACGCAGTATTTT	CASSATRGITDTQYF
TRBV20-1	TRBD1	.	TRBJ2-7	TGCAGTGCGCAGGGACAGGGGACCGAGCAGTACTTC	CSAQGQGTEQYF
TRBV20-1	.	many	TRBJ1-2	TGCACCCCGGTAGAGAGTTACTCCTATGGCTACACCTTC	CTPVESYSYGYTF
TRBV12-3/TRBV12-4	.	many	TRBJ1-4	TGTGCCAGCAGCTTTGGCGAAAAACTGTTTTTT	CASSFGEKLFF
TRBV9	TRBD2	many	TRBJ2-3	TGTGCCAGCAGCTCACTAGCGGGAGTTGGCACAGATACGCAGTATTTT	CASSSLAGVGTDTQYF
TRBV5-1	TRBD1	.	TRBJ2-6	TGCGCCAGCCTACAGGGGTCCGGGGCCAACGTCCTGACTTTC	CASLQGSGANVLTF
TRBV7-9	TRBD2	few	TRBJ2-2	TGTGCCAGCAGCTCATCTAGCGGGATGCGTAGCGGGGAGCTGTTTTTT	CASSSSSGMRSGELFF
TRBV5-1	.	.	TRBJ2-5	TGCGCCAGCAGCTTGGGACAGTCGAAAGAGACCCAGTACTTC	CASSLGQSKETQYF
TRBV20-1	.	.	TRBJ1-2	TGCAGTGCTTCCAACTCAGGGAACGGCTACACCTTC	CSASNSGNGYTF
TRBV7-3	.	few	TRBJ2-3	TGTGCCAGCAGCCTCCCCTCGAGGGATACGCAGTATTTT	CASSLPSRDTQYF
TRBV5-1	.	few	TRBJ2-1	TGCGCCAGCAGCCTTTGGGCTCGAATAAGGGACAATGAGCAGTTCTTC	CASSLWARIRDNEQFF
TRBV7-9	.	many	TRBJ2-7	TGTGCCAGCAGATACGTAGAGAACCCCTACGAGCAGTACTTC	CASRYVENPYEQYF
TRBV20-1	.	many	TRBJ2-5	TGCAGTGCCTACAGTGCAGCGGTGGGGGAGACCCAGTACTTC	CSAYSAAVGETQYF
TRBV3-1	.	.	TRBJ2-7	TGTGCCAGCAGCCGCTTACCGGGAAAAGGCTACGAGCAGTACTTC	CASSRLPGKGYEQYF
TRBV9	.	few	TRBJ2-7	TGTGCCAGCAGCGGAGGAGCGGAAGCCTACGAGCAGTACTTC	CASSGGAEAYEQYF
TRBV4-1	TRBD2	.	TRBJ2-5	TGCGCCAGCAGCCAAGAGGGTAGCGGGGGGGGAGAGACCCAGTACTTC	CASSQEGSGGGETQYF
TRBV20-1	.	.	TRBJ2-1	TGCAGTGCTAGAGGGTGGAGCGGCAGGAGAAATGAGCAGTTCTTC	CSARGWSGRRNEQFF
TRBV7-6	.	few	TRBJ2-3	TGTGCCAGCAGTCCGGGACAATTGACAGATACGCAGTATTTT	CASSPGQLTDTQYF
TRBV11-3	TRBD2	.	TRBJ2-1	TGTGCCAGCAGCTACCGAACCGGGACTAGCAGCTACAATGAGCAGTTCTTC	CASSYRTGTSSYNEQFF
TRBV7-9	.	.	TRBJ2-3	TGTGCCAGCAGCGGCCTCCTAGAAACCTACACAGATACGCAGTATTTT	CASSGLLETYTDTQYF
TRBV7-2	.	.	TRBJ1-1	TGTGCCAGCAGCCAGTCAGGGATGGGAGAAGCTTTCTTT	CASSQSGMGEAFF
TRBV12-5	.	many	TRBJ2-3	TGTGCTAGTGGTTTACTGGATACGCAGTATTTT	CASGLLDTQYF
TRBV14	.	few	TRBJ1-1	TGTGCCAGCAGCGTCCAGGTGAACACTGAAGCTTTCTTT	CASSVQVNTEAFF
TRBV6-5	.	.	TRBJ2-7	TGTGCCAGCAGCCAAGGGGGTTCCGAGCAGTACTTC	CASSQGGSEQYF
TRBV7-2	TRBD2	.	TRBJ2-2	TGTGCCAGCAGCTTATCAGCGGGAGTTCGTACCGGGGAGCTGTTTTTT	CASSLSAGVRTGELFF
TRBV20-1	.	few	TRBJ2-3	TGCAGTGCTAGAACCCTAGGGTACACAGATACGCAGTATTTT	CSARTLGYTDTQYF
TRBV7-3	TRBD2	many	TRBJ2-3	TGTGCCAGCAGCATAACCGGGACTAGCGGGGGGGCGATCGCTTCGGTAAATACGCAGTATTTT	CASSITGTSGGAIASVNTQYF
TRBV5-6	.	.	TRBJ2-1	TGTGCCAGCAGCCTCCCGGGGTTTGAGCAGTTCTTC	CASSLPGFEQFF
TRBV25-1	.	many	TRBJ2-5	TGTGCCGGGGAGACCCAGTACTTC	CAGETQYF
TRBV6-4	TRBD2	many	TRBJ2-3	TGTGCCAGCAGTGACTCACTAGCGGGAGCAGATACGCAGTATTTT	CASSDSLAGADTQYF
TRBV5-4	TRBD2	.	TRBJ2-1	TGTGCCAGCAGCTCGGTCCTCGTAAGCGGGGGGCCAGGGAATGAGCAGTTCTTC	CASSSVLVSGGPGNEQFF
TRBV30	TRBD2	few	TRBJ2-1	TGTGCCTGGGGCCGGGACTATTACAATGAGCAGTTCTTC	CAWGRDYYNEQFF
TRBV29-1	.	.	TRBJ1-1	TGCAGCATAGGACGCCTGAACACTGAAGCTTTCTTT	CSIGRLNTEAFF
TRBV5-1	.	few	TRBJ1-1	TGCGCCAGCACCAAGCCTACCGGGACCTCGAACACTGAAGCTTTCTTT	CASTKPTGTSNTEAFF